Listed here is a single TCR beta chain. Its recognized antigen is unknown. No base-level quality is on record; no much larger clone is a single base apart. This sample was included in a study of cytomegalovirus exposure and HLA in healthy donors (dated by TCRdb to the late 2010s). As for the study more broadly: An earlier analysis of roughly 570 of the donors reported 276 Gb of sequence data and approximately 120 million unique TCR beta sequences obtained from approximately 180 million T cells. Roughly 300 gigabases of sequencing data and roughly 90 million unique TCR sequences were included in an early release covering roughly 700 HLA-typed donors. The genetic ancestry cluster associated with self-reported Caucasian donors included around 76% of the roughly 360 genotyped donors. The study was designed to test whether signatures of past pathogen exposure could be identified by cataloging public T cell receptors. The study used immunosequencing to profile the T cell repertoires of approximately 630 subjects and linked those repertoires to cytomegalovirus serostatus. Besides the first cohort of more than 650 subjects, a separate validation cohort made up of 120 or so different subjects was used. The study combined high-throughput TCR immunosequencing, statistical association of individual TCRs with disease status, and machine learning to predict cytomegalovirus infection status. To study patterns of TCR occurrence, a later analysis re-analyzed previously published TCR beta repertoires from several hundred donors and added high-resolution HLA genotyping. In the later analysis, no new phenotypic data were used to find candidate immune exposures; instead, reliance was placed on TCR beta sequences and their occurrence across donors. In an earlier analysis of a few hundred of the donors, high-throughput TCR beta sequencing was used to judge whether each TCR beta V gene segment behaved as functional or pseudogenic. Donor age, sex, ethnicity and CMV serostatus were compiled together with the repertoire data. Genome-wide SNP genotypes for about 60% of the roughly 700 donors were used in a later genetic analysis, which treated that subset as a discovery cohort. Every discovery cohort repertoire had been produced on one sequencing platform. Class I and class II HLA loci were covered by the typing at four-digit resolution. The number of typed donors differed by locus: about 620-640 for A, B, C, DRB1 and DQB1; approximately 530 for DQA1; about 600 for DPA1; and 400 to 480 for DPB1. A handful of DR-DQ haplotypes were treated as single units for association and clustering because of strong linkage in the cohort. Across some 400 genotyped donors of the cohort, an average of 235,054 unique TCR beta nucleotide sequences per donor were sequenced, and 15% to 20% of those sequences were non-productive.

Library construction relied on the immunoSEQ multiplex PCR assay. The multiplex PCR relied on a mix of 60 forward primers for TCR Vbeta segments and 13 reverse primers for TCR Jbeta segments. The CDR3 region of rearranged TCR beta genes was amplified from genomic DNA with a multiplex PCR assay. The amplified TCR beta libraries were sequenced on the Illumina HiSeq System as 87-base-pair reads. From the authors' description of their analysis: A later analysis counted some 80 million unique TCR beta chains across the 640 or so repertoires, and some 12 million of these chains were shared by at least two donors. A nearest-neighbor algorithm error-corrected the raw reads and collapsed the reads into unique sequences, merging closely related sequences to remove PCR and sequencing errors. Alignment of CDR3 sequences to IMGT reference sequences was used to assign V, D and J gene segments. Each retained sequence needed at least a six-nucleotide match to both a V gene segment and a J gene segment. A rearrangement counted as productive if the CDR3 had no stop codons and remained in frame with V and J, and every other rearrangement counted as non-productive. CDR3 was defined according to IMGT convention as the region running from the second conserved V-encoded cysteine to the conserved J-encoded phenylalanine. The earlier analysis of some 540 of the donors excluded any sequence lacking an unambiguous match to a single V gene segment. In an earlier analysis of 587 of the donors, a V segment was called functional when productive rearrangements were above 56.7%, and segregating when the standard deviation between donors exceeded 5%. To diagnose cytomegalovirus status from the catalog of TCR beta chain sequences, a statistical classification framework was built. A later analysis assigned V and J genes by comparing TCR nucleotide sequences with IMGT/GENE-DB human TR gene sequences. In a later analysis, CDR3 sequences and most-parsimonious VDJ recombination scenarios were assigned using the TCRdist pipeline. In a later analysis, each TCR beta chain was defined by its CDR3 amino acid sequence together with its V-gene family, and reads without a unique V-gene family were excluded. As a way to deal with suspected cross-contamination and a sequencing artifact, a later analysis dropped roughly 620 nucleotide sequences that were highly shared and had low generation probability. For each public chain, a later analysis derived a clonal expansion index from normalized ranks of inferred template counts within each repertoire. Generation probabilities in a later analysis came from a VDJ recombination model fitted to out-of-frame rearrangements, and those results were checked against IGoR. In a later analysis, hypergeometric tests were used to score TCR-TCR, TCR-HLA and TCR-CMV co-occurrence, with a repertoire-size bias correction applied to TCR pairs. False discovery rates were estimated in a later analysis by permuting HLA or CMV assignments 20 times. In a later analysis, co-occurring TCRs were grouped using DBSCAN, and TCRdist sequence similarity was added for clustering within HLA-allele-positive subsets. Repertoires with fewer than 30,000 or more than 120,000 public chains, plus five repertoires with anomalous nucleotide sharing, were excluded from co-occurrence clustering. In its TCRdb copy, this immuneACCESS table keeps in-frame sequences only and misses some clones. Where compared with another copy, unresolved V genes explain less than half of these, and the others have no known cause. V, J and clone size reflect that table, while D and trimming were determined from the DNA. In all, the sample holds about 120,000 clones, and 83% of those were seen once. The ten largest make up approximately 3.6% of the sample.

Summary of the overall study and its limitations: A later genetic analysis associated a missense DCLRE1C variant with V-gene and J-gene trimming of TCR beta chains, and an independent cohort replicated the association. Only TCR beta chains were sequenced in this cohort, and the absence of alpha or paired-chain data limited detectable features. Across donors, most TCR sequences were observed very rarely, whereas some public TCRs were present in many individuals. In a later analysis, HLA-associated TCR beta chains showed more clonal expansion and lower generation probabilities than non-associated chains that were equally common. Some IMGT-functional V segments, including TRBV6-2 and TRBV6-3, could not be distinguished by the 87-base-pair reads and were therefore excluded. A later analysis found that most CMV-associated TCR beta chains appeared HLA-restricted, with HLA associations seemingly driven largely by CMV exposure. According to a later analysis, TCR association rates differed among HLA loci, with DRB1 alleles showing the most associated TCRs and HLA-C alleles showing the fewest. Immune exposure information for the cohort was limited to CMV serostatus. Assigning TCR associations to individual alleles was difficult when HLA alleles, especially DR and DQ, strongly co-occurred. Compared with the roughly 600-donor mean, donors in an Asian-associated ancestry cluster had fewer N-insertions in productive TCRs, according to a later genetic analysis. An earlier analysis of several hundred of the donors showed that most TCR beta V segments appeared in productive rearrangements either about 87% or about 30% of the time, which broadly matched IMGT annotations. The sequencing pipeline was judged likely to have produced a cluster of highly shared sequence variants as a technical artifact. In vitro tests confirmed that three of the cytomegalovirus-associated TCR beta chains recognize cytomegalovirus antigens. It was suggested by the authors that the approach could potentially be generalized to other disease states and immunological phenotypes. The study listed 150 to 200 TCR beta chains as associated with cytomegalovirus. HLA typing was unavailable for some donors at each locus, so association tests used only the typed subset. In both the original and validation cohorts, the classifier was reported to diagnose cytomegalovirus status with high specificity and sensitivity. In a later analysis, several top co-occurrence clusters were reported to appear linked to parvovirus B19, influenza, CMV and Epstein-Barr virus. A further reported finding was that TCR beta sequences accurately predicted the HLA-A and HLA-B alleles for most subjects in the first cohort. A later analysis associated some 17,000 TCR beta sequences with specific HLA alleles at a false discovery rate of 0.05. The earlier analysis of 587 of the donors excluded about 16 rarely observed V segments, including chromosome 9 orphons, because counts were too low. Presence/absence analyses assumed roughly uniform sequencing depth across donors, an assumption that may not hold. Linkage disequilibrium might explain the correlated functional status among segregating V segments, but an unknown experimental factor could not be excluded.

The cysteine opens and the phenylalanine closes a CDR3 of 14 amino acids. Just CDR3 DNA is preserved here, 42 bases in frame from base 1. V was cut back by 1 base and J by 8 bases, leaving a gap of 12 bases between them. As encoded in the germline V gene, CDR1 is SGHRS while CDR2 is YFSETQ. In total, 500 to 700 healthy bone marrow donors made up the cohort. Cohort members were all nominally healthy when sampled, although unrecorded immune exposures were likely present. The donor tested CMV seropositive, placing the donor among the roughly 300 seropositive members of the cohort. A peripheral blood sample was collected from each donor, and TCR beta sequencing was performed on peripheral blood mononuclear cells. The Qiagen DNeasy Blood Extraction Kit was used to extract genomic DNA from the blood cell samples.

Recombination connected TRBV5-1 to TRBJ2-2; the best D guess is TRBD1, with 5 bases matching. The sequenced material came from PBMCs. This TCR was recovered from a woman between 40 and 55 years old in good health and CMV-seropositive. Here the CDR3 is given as CASSLTQGPGELFF. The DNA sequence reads TGCGCCAGCAGCTTGACGCAGGGCCCTGGGGAGCTGTTTTTT.